This entry concerns a single T cell receptor (beta chain). Its antigen is unknown. No much larger clonotype is one base removed from it; base qualities were not supplied. The source of the sample is a study of T cell responses to AZD1222 COVID-19 vaccine (dated by TCRdb to about 2021). For the wider study: TCR sequencing covered some 240 trial participants: 207 given two doses of AZD1222 and 26 given two doses of MenACWY control vaccine. Trial participants were enrolled into age subgroups of 18-55, 56-69 and 70-plus years, which contained approximately 150, 28 and 58 TCR-sequenced participants, respectively.

Overall study outcomes, separate from this receptor: Only five or six AZD1222 recipients were SARS-CoV-2 seropositive at baseline, limiting conclusions about previously exposed vaccinees. Because no day 14 peak-response samples were available, the repertoires could be characterized only after the peak T cell response. Spike-specific TCR breadth and depth rose significantly after two AZD1222 doses compared with day 0 and with MenACWY recipients. Epitopes outside the regions mutated in the B.1.351 and B.1.1.7 variants were reportedly recognized by nearly half of the unique spike-specific TCRs. The 56-69-year group was small, and its depth increase did not reach significance, likely because of low power. Participants were mostly white British and included more females than males, and it was suggested by the authors that clonal diversity may have been underestimated. Vaccine-associated CD4 TCRs spanned the whole spike protein, with dominant responses in regions 160-218 and 743-854.

The germline V gene encodes CDR1 MNHEY and CDR2 SVGAGI. Its CDR3 holds 14 amino acids, cysteine through phenylalanine. Only the CDR3 DNA stays, 42 bases, in frame from base 1. Compared with germline, V lacks 2 bases and J lacks 6 bases; bases without a gene match: 5. The CDR3 regions of human TCRbeta chains were analyzed by immunosequencing. The paper's processing steps were these. Repertoire TCRs were checked for matches against a reference library of SARS-CoV-2-specific TCRs that had been generated using the MIRA antigen-specificity platform. Breadth was defined as the fraction of unique TCRs that were SARS-CoV-2-associated, and depth was defined as the fraction of total T cells that were SARS-CoV-2-associated. Each spike-specific TCR was assigned to its reactive spike region and to a CD4 or CD8 class using the MIRA data. Log10-transformed breadth and depth values were compared by one-way ANOVA with Sidak's multiple comparisons tests. TCRdb re-hosts the immuneACCESS table, in-frame sequences only. Its copies lack some clones; in the studies checked, an unresolved V gene accounts for under half of them, and the cause for the rest is not known. V, J and clone size derive from that table, while D and trimming were established from the DNA sequence. For this sample there are 250,000 to 300,000 clones; 94% appear just once. The ten largest clones add up to around 0.6% of the sample.

The sample's time point label, decoded: about 28 days (+/-7) after the second vaccine dose. AZD1222 recipients given second doses at about 4 weeks or at about 12 weeks were pooled, since spike-specific TCR depth and breadth were not found to differ between the two schedules. Vaccinee samples came from UK trials COV001 and COV002, including a single-blind randomized controlled phase 2/3 trial of AZD1222 (ChAdOx1 nCoV-19) in healthy adults. For TCRbeta chain sequencing, PBMC samples were collected from trial participants at day 0 and at day 28 after the second dose. This clonotype was obtained from an adult who received the AZD1222 COVID-19 vaccine. Specimen: peripheral blood, collected 28 days after the second AZD1222 dose. Recombination connected TRBV6-5 to TRBJ2-3; TRBD1 lines up with 7 middle nucleotides. Here the CDR3 is given as CASSYDRAADTQYF. The sequenced DNA: TGTGCCAGCAGTTACGACAGGGCGGCCGATACGCAGTATTTT.